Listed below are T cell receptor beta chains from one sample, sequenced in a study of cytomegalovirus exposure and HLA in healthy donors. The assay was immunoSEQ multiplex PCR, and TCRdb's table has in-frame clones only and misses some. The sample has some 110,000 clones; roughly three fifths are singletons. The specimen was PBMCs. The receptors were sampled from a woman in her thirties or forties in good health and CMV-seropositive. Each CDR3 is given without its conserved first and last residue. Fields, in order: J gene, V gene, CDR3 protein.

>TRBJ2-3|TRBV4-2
ASSQDAGTGTDTQY
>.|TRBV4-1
ASSQDRVTGAYEQY
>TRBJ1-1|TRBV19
ASTNLGGFFGTEAF
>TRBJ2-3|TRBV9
ASSARPGTDTQY
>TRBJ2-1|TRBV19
ASSYLGTGGHNEQF
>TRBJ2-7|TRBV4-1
ASSQDSGKSYEQY
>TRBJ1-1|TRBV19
ASTMPTEYTEAF
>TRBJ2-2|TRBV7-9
ASSLGQWGGKANTGELF
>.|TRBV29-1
SVAVQGEIYEQY
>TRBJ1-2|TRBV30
ACHSGYT
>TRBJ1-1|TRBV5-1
ASSAGQGMTEAF
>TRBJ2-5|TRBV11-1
ASSSGRGNGYQETQY
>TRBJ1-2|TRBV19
ASSTRSGDGYT
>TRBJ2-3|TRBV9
ASSVDQITDTQY
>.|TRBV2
ASSGAIAGNSYEQY
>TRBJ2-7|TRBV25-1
ASRTGLGTGSYEQY
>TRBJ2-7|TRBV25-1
ASSALRGEQY
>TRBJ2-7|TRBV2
ASSAGSLLLYEQY